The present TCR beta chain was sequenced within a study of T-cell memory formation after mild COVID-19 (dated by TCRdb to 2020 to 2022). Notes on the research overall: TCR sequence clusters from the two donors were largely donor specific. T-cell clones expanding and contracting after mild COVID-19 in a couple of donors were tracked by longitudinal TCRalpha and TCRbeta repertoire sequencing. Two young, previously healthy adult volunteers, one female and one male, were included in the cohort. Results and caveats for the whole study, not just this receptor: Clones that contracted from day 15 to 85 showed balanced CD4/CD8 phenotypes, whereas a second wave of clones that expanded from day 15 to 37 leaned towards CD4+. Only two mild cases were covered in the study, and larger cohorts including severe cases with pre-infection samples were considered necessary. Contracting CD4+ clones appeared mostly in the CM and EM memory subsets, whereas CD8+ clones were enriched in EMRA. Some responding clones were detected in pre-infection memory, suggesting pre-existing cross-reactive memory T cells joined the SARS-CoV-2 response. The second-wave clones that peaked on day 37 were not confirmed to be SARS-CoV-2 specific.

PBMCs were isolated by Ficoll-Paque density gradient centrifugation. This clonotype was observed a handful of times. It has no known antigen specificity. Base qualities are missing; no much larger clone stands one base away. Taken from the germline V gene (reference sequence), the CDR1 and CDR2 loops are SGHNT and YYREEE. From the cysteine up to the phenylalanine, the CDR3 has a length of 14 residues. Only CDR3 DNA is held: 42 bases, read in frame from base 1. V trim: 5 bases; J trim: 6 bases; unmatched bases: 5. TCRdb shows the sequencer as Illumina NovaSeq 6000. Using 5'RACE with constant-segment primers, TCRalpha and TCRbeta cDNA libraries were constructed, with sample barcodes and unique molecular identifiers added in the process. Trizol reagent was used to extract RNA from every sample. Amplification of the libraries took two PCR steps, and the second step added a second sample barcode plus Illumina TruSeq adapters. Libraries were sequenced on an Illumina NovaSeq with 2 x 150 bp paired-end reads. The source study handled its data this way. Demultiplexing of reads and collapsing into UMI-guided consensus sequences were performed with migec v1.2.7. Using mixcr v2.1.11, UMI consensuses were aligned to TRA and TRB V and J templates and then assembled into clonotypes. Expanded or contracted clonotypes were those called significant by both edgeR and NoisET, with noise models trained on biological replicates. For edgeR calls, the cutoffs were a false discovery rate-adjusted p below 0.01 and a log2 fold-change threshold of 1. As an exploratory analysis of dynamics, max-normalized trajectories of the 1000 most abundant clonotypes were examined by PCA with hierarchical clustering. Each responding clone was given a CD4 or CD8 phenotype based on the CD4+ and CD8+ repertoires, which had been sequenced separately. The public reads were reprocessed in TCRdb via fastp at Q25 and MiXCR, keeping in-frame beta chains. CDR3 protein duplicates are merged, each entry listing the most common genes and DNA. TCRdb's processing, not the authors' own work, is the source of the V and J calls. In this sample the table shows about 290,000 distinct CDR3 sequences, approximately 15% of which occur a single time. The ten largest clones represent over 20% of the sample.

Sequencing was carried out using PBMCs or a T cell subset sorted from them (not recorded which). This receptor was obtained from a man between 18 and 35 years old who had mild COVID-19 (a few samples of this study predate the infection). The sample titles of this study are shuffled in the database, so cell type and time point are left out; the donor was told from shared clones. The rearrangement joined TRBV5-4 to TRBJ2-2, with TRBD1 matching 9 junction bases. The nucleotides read TGTGCCAGCAGTCTGACAGGGGGAGCCGGGGAGCTGTTTTTT. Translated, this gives CASSLTGGAGELFF. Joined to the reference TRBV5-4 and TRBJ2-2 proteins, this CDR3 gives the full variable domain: ETGVTQSPTHLIKTRGQQVTLRCSSQSGHNTVSWYQQALGQGPQFIFQYYREEENGRGNFPPRFSGLQFPNYSSELNVNALELDDSALYLCASSLTGGAGELFFGEGSRLTVL.